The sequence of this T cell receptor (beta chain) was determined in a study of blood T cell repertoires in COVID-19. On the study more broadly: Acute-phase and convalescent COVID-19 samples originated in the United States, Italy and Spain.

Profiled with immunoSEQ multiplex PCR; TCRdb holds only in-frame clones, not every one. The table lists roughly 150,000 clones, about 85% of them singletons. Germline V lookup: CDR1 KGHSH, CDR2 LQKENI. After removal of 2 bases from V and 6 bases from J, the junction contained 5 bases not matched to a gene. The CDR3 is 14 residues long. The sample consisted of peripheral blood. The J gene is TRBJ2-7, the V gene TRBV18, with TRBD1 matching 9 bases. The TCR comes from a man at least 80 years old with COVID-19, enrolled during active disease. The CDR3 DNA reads TGTGCCAGCTCACCAGGGGACAGGGTAGGCGAGCAGTACTTC. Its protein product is CASSPGDRVGEQYF.